The 18 T cell receptor beta chains below were found in one sample sequenced in a study of cytotoxic CD8 clonotypes in ibrutinib-treated CLL. The table came from immunoSEQ multiplex PCR; TCRdb's copy has only in-frame clones and leaves some out. The sample has tens of thousands of clones, less than 80% seen once; the top ten hold more than 7.5%. The sequencing used PBMCs, collected before ibrutinib treatment. The receptors shown here come from a human donor with chronic lymphocytic leukemia.

J is TRBJ1-5 and V is TRBV7-8; no definite D call. Per the germline V gene, CDR1 is SGHVS and CDR2 is FQNEAQ. V lost 2 bases and J 2 bases, leaving 10 bases between the germline ends. The CDR3 is 15 residues long. The CDR3 protein is CASSLTEDGNQPQHF. CDR3 DNA: TGTGCCAGCAGCTTAACAGAGGACGGCAATCAGCCCCAGCATTTT.

The genes are TRBV29-1 and TRBJ2-2; the match to TRBD1 covers 12 bases. CDR3 length: 15 amino acids. Trimming removed 4 bases from V and 6 bases from J; junction bases left unmatched: 6. Germline CDR1 is SQVTM and CDR2 is ANQGSEA. The CDR3 loop is CSVGGGTGGSGELFF. The CDR3, as DNA: TGCAGCGTTGGAGGGGGGACAGGGGGCTCCGGGGAGCTGTTTTTT.

On this clone: At one boundary the junction diverges from the germline segment, which might be a read error. This chain uses TRBV6-5 with TRBJ2-3; 7 bases align to TRBD2. CDR1 and CDR2 (germline): MNHEY, SVGAGI. The CDR3 is made up of 16 amino acids. CDR3 amino acids: CASRYSWRGSTDTQYF. The CDR3 region has the DNA TGTGCCAGCAGGTACTCTTGGCGGGGGAGCACAGATACGCAGTATTTT.

The rearrangement uses TRBV18 and TRBJ2-7, with TRBD1 matching 7 bases. The CDR3 contains 13 residues. Trimming took 8 bases from V and 2 from J; bases not matched to a gene: 6. CDR1 and CDR2 from the germline V gene are KGHSH and LQKENI. The CDR3 nucleotides read TGTGCCAGCGCCGGGACAGCTGCCTACGAGCAGTACTTC. Translated, it gives CASAGTAAYEQYF.

V usage is TRBV14 and J usage is TRBJ2-7; no reliable D call. The CDR3 has 14 amino acids. The germline V and J ends were trimmed by 1 base and 0 bases, with 7 bases remaining between them. The germline CDR1 and CDR2 sequences are SGHDN and FVKESK. CDR3 bases: TGTGCCAGCAGCCAAGTTCAGAGCTCCTACGAGCAGTACTTC. This sequence encodes CASSQVQSSYEQYF.

The J gene is TRBJ2-5, the V gene TRBV5-1, with no clear D. The CDR3 consists of 15 residues. V lost 1 base, J lost 0 bases, and 10 bases lay in between. The germline V gene has CDR1 SGHRS and CDR2 YFSETQ. The CDR3 sequence is CASSLTVGYQETQYF. In nucleotides, the CDR3 is TGCGCCAGCAGCTTGACGGTAGGGTACCAAGAGACCCAGTACTTC.

The V call is TRBV5-8, the J call TRBJ2-3, with D possibly matching TRBD2 (5 bases). The V and J ends lost 1 base and 4 bases respectively, with 7 bases between them. The CDR3 totals 13 residues. Germline V gives CDR1 SGHTS, CDR2 YDEGEE. The CDR3 protein is CASSLPSSDTQYF. For the CDR3, the DNA is TGTGCCAGCAGCTTGCCTAGCTCAGATACGCAGTATTTT.

The chain has TRBV7-3 and TRBJ2-2; D unresolved. V lost 1 base and J lost 4, with 4 bases in between. This CDR3 is built from 13 residues. Germline V gives CDR1 SGHTA, CDR2 FQGTGA. The CDR3, as DNA: TGTGCCAGCAGCTTAAGCGCCACCGGGGAGCTGTTTTTT. It yields the protein CASSLSATGELFF. Supplemented by reference TRBV7-3 and TRBJ2-2, the full variable domain reads GAGVSQTPSNKVTEKGKYVELRCDPISGHTALYWYRQSLGQGPEFLIYFQGTGAADDSGLPNDRFFAVRPEGSVSTLKIQRTERGDSAVYLCASSLSATGELFFGEGSRLTVL.

V gene TRBV13 combines with J gene TRBJ2-4; TRBD1 is a possible D gene (5 bases). Germline values: CDR1 PRHDT, CDR2 FYEKMQ (reference sequence). V shed 4 bases and J shed 0 bases, with 13 bases lying between them. There are 16 residues in the CDR3. This CDR3 reads CASSSIQGLAKNIQYF. CDR3 in DNA: TGTGCCAGCAGCTCCATCCAGGGTCTAGCCAAAAACATTCAGTACTTC.

This clone was seen more than once but under ten times. The chain carries TRBV6-1 and TRBJ2-1; no definite D call. This CDR3 region has 12 residues. V was clipped by 11 bases and J by 13 bases, with 21 bases between them. The germline V gene has CDR1 MNHNS and CDR2 SASEGT. DNA for the CDR3: TGTGCCGGCGGATCCGTGAGCGTCTCACAGTTCTTC. This codes for CAGGSVSVSQFF.

This clone occurred a few times. The chain combines TRBV2 with TRBJ2-1; D uncertain. Germline loops: CDR1 SNHLY, CDR2 FYNNEI. CDR3 length equals 10 residues. Between the trimmed V and J ends, which lost 8 bases and 8 bases, there was a span of 7 bases. CDR3 loop: CASGWYEQFF. As DNA, the CDR3 is TGTGCCAGCGGGTGGTATGAGCAGTTCTTC.

The chain joins TRBV6-8 to TRBJ1-5, with a possible D match to TRBD1 (5 bases). The V gene lost 4 bases and the J gene lost 7 bases, with 17 bases spanning the gap. This CDR3 contains 15 residues. The germline V gene has CDR1 MNHGY and CDR2 SAAAGT. Written as DNA, the CDR3 is TGTGCCAGCAGTTTCTTATGGGGGTTTGAACAGCCCCAGCATTTT. This sequence encodes CASSFLWGFEQPQHF.

The chain couples TRBV7-9 to TRBJ2-5; 9 bases are a match to TRBD2. From germline, CDR1 is SEHNR and CDR2 FQNEAQ (reference sequence). V was clipped by 5 bases and J by 4 bases; unmatched bases: 14. This CDR3 has 17 residues. The CDR3 DNA sequence: TGTGCCAGCAGCAAATCGGATTGGGCGGGAGGGCGAGAGACCCAGTACTTC. Encoded protein: CASSKSDWAGGRETQYF.

The rearrangement links TRBV5-6 to TRBJ1-2, with 8 bases that match TRBD1. The CDR3 is 14 amino acids. CDR1 is SGHDT and CDR2 is YYEEEE in the germline V gene. V shed 3 bases, J shed 4 bases, and the junction held 5 bases outside the gene matches. The CDR3 DNA is TGTGCCAGCAGCTCCGTGGACAGGGTCTATGGCTACACCTTC. Translating gives CASSSVDRVYGYTF.

The chain uses TRBV6-1 and TRBJ2-7, with D maybe TRBD2 (6 bases). V dropped 8 bases and J dropped 5 bases, with 22 bases sitting between them. The germline gives CDR1 MNHNS, CDR2 SASEGT. The CDR3 length is 15 residues. For the CDR3, the DNA is TGTGCCAGCTCGGGTGGAGGGCAGGGAGTGAACGAGCAGTACTTC. Its translation: CASSGGGQGVNEQYF.

The chain couples TRBV7-2 to TRBJ2-5; either TRBD1 or TRBD2 may fit D (5 bases each). Per germline, CDR1 SGHTA and CDR2 FQGNSA. The V and J ends lost 3 bases and 1 base respectively, with 15 bases between them. The CDR3 is 16 residues long. Written as DNA, the CDR3 is TGTGCCAGCAGCTTTAGGGGACCGATTGCCCAAGAGACCCAGTACTTC. It yields the protein CASSFRGPIAQETQYF.

This CDR3 reads CASSQSLKDRAYYSNQPQHF. The DNA of the CDR3 is TGCGCCAGCAGTCAATCCCTGAAGGACAGGGCCTACTATAGCAATCAGCCCCAGCATTTT. This chain joins TRBV23-1 and TRBJ1-5; 8 bases align to TRBD1. TRBV23-1 is an ORF; its function is uncertain. The CDR3 contains 20 residues. Trimming removed 0 bases from V and 0 bases from J; junction bases left unmatched: 13.

The J gene is TRBJ1-5, the V gene TRBV5-6, with 8 bases identical to TRBD1. The CDR3 totals 18 residues. In germline, CDR1 is SGHDT, CDR2 YYEEEE. The V and J ends lost 5 bases and 2 bases, in that order; junction bases with no gene match: 15. The CDR3 DNA reads as TGTGCCAGCAGGGTACCACATACAGGGGGGTTAGGCAATCAGCCCCAGCATTTT. Translating gives CASRVPHTGGLGNQPQHF.